In its sample, the clone carrying this T cell receptor beta chain was seen once. Per the authors' pipeline: Cell counts per sample came from amplifying reference gene primers. Method: immunoSEQ multiplex PCR; TCRdb's copy keeps in-frame clones and lacks some. That table is the source of V, J and clone size, and D and trimming were worked out from the DNA. The sample gives about 130,000 clones, roughly 90% of which show up once; about 4% is in the top ten. These data originate in a study of blood T cell repertoires in COVID-19. Study at large: The origin of the acute and convalescent COVID-19 samples was the United States, Italy and Spain. Sample material is recorded as cDNA or gDNA derived from T cells, B-cell-depleted T cells, or PBMCs.

This TCR derives from a man aged 50-60 years with active COVID-19. Input material: peripheral blood.

CDR3 sequence: CASSSSGRYTDTQYF. The CDR3 nucleotides read TGTGCCAGCAGCTCGAGCGGGAGGTACACAGATACGCAGTATTTT. This chain uses TRBV11-3 with TRBJ2-3; TRBD2 matches 9 bases. This CDR3 is built from 15 residues. Trimming took 4 bases from V and 2 from J; bases not matched to a gene: 4. Germline CDR1 SGHNT, CDR2 YENEEA.